This T cell receptor beta chain comes out of a study of T cells in Graves' hyperthyroidism and ophthalmopathy. Study results and limitations: A model using 13 V-J features told ophthalmopathy apart from stable hyperthyroidism.

This clonotype was observed at least ten times. As yet, its antigen is unknown. The ends were cut back, 6 bases at V and 2 bases at J, with 16 bases in the middle. This CDR3 region has 15 residues. Germline-derived CDR1 and CDR2 are MNHEY and SVGEGT. RNA transcripts were the template for amplifying TCR beta CDR3 regions. When the TCR CDR3 underwent first-round RT-PCR, the HTBI primer set was used. TCRdb called the multiplex PCR reads again in MiXCR, with one record for every CDR3 protein. The sample yields approximately 360,000 distinct CDR3 sequences, about a sixth seen once. The chain carries TRBV6-2 or TRBV6-3 and TRBJ1-2; TRBD1 might be the D (6 bases). This TCR came from a woman between 18 and 29 years old with Graves' hyperthyroidism that later progressed to Graves' ophthalmopathy. The sample consisted of blood. The CDR3 protein is CASRRRGHENYGYTF. In DNA, the CDR3 is TGTGCCAGCAGGCGAAGGGGACACGAGAACTATGGCTACACCTTC.